The following is a T cell receptor beta chain sequence with its context. Its antigen is still unknown. One end of the junction is discordant with germline, which a read error may explain. Both 60 Vbeta primers and 13 Jbeta primers went into the PCR. Generated by immunoSEQ multiplex PCR, the TCRdb table keeps only in-frame clones and is missing some. The table includes 65,000 to 95,000 clones, 60% to 80% detected once. This sample stems from a study of cytomegalovirus exposure and HLA in healthy donors. Study-level findings and limits: Most TCR beta V segments were productive about 87% or about 30% of the time in an earlier analysis.

The CDR3 sequence is 12 residues long. Germline loops: CDR1 SEHNR, CDR2 FQNEAQ (reference sequence). Sample: PBMCs. The receptor's source is a middle-aged man in good health and CMV-seronegative. The V call is TRBV7-9, the J call TRBJ2-4, with D possibly TRBD1 on 6 matching bases. CDR3 sequence (DNA): TGTGCCAGCAGCCCAGACGCGACAGGCCCAAGATTC. Its protein is CASSPDATGPRF.